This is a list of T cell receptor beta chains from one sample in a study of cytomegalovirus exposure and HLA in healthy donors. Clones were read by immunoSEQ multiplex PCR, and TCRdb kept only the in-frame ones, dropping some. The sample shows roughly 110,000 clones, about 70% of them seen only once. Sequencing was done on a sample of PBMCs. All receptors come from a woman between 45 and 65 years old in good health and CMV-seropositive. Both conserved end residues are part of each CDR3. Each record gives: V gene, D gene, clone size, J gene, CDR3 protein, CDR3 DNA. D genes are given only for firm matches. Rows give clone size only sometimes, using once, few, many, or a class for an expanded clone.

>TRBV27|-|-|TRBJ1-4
CASRSSVATNEKLFF
TGTGCCAGCAGGTCCTCAGTTGCAACTAATGAAAAACTGTTTTTT
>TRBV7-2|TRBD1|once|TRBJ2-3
CASSPDRGQDTQYF
TGTGCCAGCAGCCCCGACAGGGGGCAAGATACGCAGTATTTT
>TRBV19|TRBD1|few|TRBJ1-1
CASSRTGIEAFF
TGTGCCAGTAGTAGGACAGGGATTGAAGCTTTCTTT
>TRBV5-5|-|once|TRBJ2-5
CASSLSRGSQETQYF
TGTGCCAGCAGCTTGTCTAGAGGATCCCAAGAGACCCAGTACTTC
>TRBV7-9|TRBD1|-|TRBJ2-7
CASSLTRDRGHEQYF
TGTGCCAGCAGCTTAACGCGGGACAGGGGACACGAGCAGTACTTC
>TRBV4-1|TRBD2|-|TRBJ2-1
CASSQDGGALGEQFF
TGCGCCAGCAGCCAGGACGGGGGGGCCCTGGGGGAGCAGTTCTTC
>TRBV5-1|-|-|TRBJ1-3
CASSTNGDSGNTIYF
TGCGCCAGCAGCACGAACGGGGACTCTGGAAACACCATATATTTT
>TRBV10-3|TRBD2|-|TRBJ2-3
CASRTSGGERDTQYF
TGTGCCAGCCGGACTAGCGGGGGGGAGAGGGATACGCAGTATTTT
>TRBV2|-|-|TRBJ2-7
CASSVWASSYEQYF
TGTGCCAGCAGTGTGTGGGCAAGCTCCTACGAGCAGTACTTC
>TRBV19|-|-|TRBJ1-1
CASTLVGGGDATEAFF
TGTGCCAGTACTTTGGTGGGGGGGGGCGACGCCACTGAAGCTTTCTTT
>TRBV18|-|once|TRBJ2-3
CATHLETARTDTQYF
TGTGCCACCCACCTGGAGACAGCCCGAACAGATACGCAGTATTTT
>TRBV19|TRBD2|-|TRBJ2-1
CASRTLAGGLGNEQFF
TGTGCCAGTAGGACACTAGCGGGGGGGCTTGGAAATGAGCAGTTCTTC
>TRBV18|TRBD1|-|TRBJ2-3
CASSPGQETQYF
TGTGCCAGCTCACCGGGACAGGAGACGCAGTATTTT
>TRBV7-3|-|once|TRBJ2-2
CASSPGFTGELFF
TGTGCCAGCAGCCCAGGATTCACCGGGGAGCTGTTTTTT
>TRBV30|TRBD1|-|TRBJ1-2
CAWSLTGGGYGYTF
TGTGCCTGGAGTCTAACAGGGGGAGGCTATGGCTACACCTTC
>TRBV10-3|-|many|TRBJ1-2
CAISDPQGGYGYTF
TGTGCCATCAGTGACCCACAGGGAGGGTATGGCTACACCTTC
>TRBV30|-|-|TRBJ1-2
CAWSHPTGVNGYTF
TGTGCCTGGAGCCACCCCACCGGGGTGAATGGCTACACCTTC
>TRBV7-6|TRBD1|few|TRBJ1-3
CAIGSTGETGNTIYF
TGTGCCATCGGGTCAACAGGGGAAACTGGAAACACCATATATTTT
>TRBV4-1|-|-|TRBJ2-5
CASSPMKQTGQETQYF
TGCGCCAGCAGCCCGATGAAACAGACAGGCCAAGAGACCCAGTACTTC
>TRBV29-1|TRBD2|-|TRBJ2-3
CSVAGLVTDTQYF
TGCAGCGTTGCGGGACTAGTAACAGATACGCAGTATTTT
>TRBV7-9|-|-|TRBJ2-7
CAISKGVYEQYF
TGTGCCATCAGTAAGGGGGTCTACGAGCAGTACTTC
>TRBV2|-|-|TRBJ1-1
CASSEMGSTREAFF
TGTGCCAGCAGTGAAATGGGCAGTACCCGTGAAGCTTTCTTT
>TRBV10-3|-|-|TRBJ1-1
CAAKGGWDTEAFF
TGTGCCGCAAAGGGCGGGTGGGACACTGAAGCTTTCTTT
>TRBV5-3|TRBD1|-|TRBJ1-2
CARSLSQGADGYTF
TGTGCCAGAAGCTTGTCACAGGGGGCAGATGGCTACACCTTC
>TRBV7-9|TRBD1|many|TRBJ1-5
CASSDRDQPQHF
TGTGCCAGCAGCGACAGGGATCAGCCCCAGCATTTT
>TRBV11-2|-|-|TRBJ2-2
CASSLLGQELFF
TGTGCCAGCAGCTTGCTAGGTCAGGAGCTGTTTTTT
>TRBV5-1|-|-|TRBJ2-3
CASSPTPIGSTDTQYF
TGCGCCAGCAGCCCCACCCCTATCGGTAGCACAGATACGCAGTATTTT
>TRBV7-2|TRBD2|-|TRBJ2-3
CASSLTSRTTDTQYF
TGTGCCAGCAGCTTGACTAGCCGGACCACAGATACGCAGTATTTT
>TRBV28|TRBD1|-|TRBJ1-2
CASSLFPWQGARGYTF
TGTGCCAGCAGTTTATTCCCTTGGCAGGGGGCGCGGGGCTACACCTTC
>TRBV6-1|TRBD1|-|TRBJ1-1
CASSHGQGAATEAFF
TGTGCCAGCAGCCACGGACAGGGGGCGGCCACTGAAGCTTTCTTT
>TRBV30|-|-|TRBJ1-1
CAWKKGADVMNTEAFF
TGTGCCTGGAAAAAAGGGGCAGACGTTATGAACACTGAAGCTTTCTTT
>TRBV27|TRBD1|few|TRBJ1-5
CASSLSGTGRFVGNQPQHF
TGTGCCAGCAGTTTATCGGGGACAGGGAGATTTGTTGGCAATCAGCCCCAGCATTTT
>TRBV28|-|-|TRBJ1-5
CASRALLTGLGEPQHF
TGTGCCAGCAGAGCGCTTTTGACAGGTTTAGGGGAGCCCCAGCATTTT
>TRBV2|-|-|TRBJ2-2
CASSEAVTGELFF
TGTGCCAGCAGTGAGGCGGTTACCGGGGAGCTGTTTTTT
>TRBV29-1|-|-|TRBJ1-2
CSVGPGHDYGYTF
TGCAGCGTTGGACCGGGACACGACTATGGCTACACCTTC
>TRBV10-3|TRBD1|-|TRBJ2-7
CAISEGDRGQAYEQYF
TGTGCCATCAGTGAGGGGGACAGGGGACAAGCCTACGAGCAGTACTTC
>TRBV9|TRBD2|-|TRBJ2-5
CASSQGTSGAHGGTQYF
TGTGCCAGCAGCCAAGGGACTAGCGGGGCCCACGGAGGGACCCAGTACTTC
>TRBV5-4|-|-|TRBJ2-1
CASSLMDLNEQFF
TGTGCCAGCAGCTTGATGGACTTAAATGAGCAGTTCTTC
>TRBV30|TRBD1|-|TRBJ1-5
CAWSAYPGGPQPQHF
TGTGCCTGGAGCGCCTATCCAGGGGGCCCTCAGCCCCAGCATTTT
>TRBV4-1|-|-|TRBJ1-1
CASSQLGGGGEAFF
TGCGCCAGCAGCCAACTGGGTGGGGGCGGAGAAGCTTTCTTT
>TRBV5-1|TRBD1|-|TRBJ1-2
CASSSRTGGGYGYTF
TGCGCCAGCAGCTCCCGCACAGGGGGCGGCTATGGCTACACCTTC
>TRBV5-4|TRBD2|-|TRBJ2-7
CASSSRDYHYEQYF
TGTGCCAGCAGCTCCCGGGACTACCACTACGAGCAGTACTTC
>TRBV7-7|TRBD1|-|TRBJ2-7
CASSPWTGHYEQYF
TGTGCCAGCAGCCCTTGGACAGGACATTACGAGCAGTACTTC
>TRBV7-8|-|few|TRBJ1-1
CASLRGSSTEAFF
TGTGCCAGCCTGCGGGGGTCGAGCACTGAAGCTTTCTTT
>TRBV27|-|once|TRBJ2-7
CASSFLGHQSYEQYF
TGTGCCAGCAGTTTCTTGGGACACCAATCCTACGAGCAGTACTTC